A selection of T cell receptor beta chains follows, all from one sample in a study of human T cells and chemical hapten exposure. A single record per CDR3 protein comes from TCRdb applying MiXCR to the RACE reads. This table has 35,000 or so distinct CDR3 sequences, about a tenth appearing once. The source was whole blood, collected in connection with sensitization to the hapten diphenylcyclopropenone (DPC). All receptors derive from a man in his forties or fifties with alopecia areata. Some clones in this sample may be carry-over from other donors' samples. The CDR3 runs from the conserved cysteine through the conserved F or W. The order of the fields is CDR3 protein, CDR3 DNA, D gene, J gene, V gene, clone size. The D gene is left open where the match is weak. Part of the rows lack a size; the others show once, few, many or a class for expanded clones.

cdr3_aa: CSVAVGRKTLGYTF
cdr3_nt: TGCAGCGTAGCGGTAGGCAGGAAGACCCTCGGCTACACCTTC
d_call: -
j_call: TRBJ1-2
v_call: TRBV29-1
clone_size: -

cdr3_aa: CVSSIGTSGSETQYF
cdr3_nt: TGTGTCAGCAGTATCGGGACTAGCGGGAGTGAGACCCAGTACTTC
d_call: TRBD2
j_call: TRBJ2-5
v_call: TRBV27
clone_size: -

cdr3_aa: CASSQEPGYTNQPQHF
cdr3_nt: TGTGCCAGCAGCCAAGAGCCAGGGTATACCAATCAGCCCCAGCATTTT
d_call: -
j_call: TRBJ1-5
v_call: TRBV3-1
clone_size: many

cdr3_aa: CASSQPNRGRAYEQYF
cdr3_nt: TGCGCCAGCAGCCAACCAAATCGCGGGAGGGCCTACGAGCAGTACTTC
d_call: TRBD2
j_call: TRBJ2-7
v_call: TRBV4-1
clone_size: few

cdr3_aa: CASSLELSAFF
cdr3_nt: TGTGCCAGCAGCTTAGAGTTGTCGGCTTTCTTT
d_call: -
j_call: TRBJ1-1
v_call: TRBV7-9
clone_size: many

cdr3_aa: CAWRLDSEKLFF
cdr3_nt: TGTGCCTGGAGGCTGGACAGTGAAAAACTGTTTTTT
d_call: -
j_call: TRBJ1-4
v_call: TRBV30
clone_size: -

cdr3_aa: CASSLSGRAYEQYF
cdr3_nt: TGTGCCAGCAGCCTTAGCGGGAGGGCCTACGAGCAGTACTTC
d_call: TRBD2
j_call: TRBJ2-7
v_call: TRBV7-2
clone_size: many

cdr3_aa: CASSLGTGLPTNEKLFF
cdr3_nt: TGTGCCAGCAGCTTAGGGACAGGCCTTCCAACTAATGAAAAACTGTTTTTT
d_call: TRBD1
j_call: TRBJ1-4
v_call: TRBV7-6
clone_size: many

cdr3_aa: CASSLNPRGGGEKLFF
cdr3_nt: TGTGCCAGCAGTTTAAACCCCCGCGGCGGCGGTGAAAAACTGTTTTTT
d_call: -
j_call: TRBJ1-4
v_call: TRBV12-3/TRBV12-4
clone_size: many

cdr3_aa: CASSFFRGPTDTQYF
cdr3_nt: TGTGCCAGCAGCTTTTTCCGGGGACCCACAGATACGCAGTATTTT
d_call: -
j_call: TRBJ2-3
v_call: TRBV7-9
clone_size: -

cdr3_aa: CATSDVGQENTGELFF
cdr3_nt: TGTGCCACCAGTGACGTGGGACAGGAGAACACCGGGGAGCTGTTTTTT
d_call: TRBD1
j_call: TRBJ2-2
v_call: TRBV24-1
clone_size: many

cdr3_aa: CASSHGGELFF
cdr3_nt: TGTGCCAGCAGCCACGGCGGGGAGCTGTTTTTT
d_call: -
j_call: TRBJ2-2
v_call: TRBV6-2/TRBV6-3
clone_size: few

cdr3_aa: CSASGLGDTQYF
cdr3_nt: TGCAGTGCTAGCGGGTTGGGAGATACGCAGTATTTT
d_call: -
j_call: TRBJ2-3
v_call: TRBV20-1
clone_size: few

cdr3_aa: CASSLPSLGSYEQYF
cdr3_nt: TGTGCCAGCAGCTTACCTTCCTTAGGTTCCTACGAGCAGTACTTC
d_call: -
j_call: TRBJ2-7
v_call: TRBV11-2
clone_size: many

cdr3_aa: CSVETPTGGAYNEQFF
cdr3_nt: TGCAGCGTTGAGACACCCACTGGGGGGGCTTACAATGAGCAGTTCTTC
d_call: -
j_call: TRBJ2-1
v_call: TRBV29-1
clone_size: many

cdr3_aa: CSVGVVETQYF
cdr3_nt: TGCAGCGTTGGGGTGGTGGAGACCCAGTACTTC
d_call: -
j_call: TRBJ2-5
v_call: TRBV29-1
clone_size: many

cdr3_aa: CASSSGGDYTDTQYF
cdr3_nt: TGTGCCAGCAGTTCGGGAGGAGACTACACAGATACGCAGTATTTT
d_call: TRBD2
j_call: TRBJ2-3
v_call: TRBV27
clone_size: many

cdr3_aa: CASSPGQDIYGYTF
cdr3_nt: TGTGCCAGCTCACCGGGACAGGACATCTATGGCTACACCTTC
d_call: TRBD1
j_call: TRBJ1-2
v_call: TRBV18
clone_size: many

cdr3_aa: CASSSHSPGELFF
cdr3_nt: TGTGCCAGCAGTTCCCACAGCCCCGGGGAGCTGTTTTTT
d_call: -
j_call: TRBJ2-2
v_call: TRBV11-2
clone_size: -

cdr3_aa: CAISEQGKANEKLFF
cdr3_nt: TGTGCCATCAGTGAACAGGGAAAGGCTAATGAAAAACTGTTTTTT
d_call: -
j_call: TRBJ1-4
v_call: TRBV10-3
clone_size: few

cdr3_aa: CASSLGAVGTEAFF
cdr3_nt: TGTGCCAGCAGTTTAGGGGCAGTAGGCACTGAAGCTTTCTTT
d_call: -
j_call: TRBJ1-1
v_call: TRBV12-3/TRBV12-4
clone_size: many

cdr3_aa: CSVARDTGELFF
cdr3_nt: TGCAGCGTCGCCAGGGACACCGGGGAGCTGTTTTTT
d_call: -
j_call: TRBJ2-2
v_call: TRBV29-1
clone_size: many

cdr3_aa: CASSSEVYNEQFF
cdr3_nt: TGTGCCAGCAGCTCGGAGGTTTACAATGAGCAGTTCTTC
d_call: -
j_call: TRBJ2-1
v_call: TRBV7-2
clone_size: -

cdr3_aa: CASSYPSTGQGGRQFF
cdr3_nt: TGTGCCAGCAGTTACCCCAGTACCGGACAGGGCGGTAGGCAGTTCTTC
d_call: TRBD1
j_call: TRBJ2-1
v_call: TRBV6-2/TRBV6-3
clone_size: -

cdr3_aa: CASRGQGATNEQFF
cdr3_nt: TGTGCCAGTAGGGGACAGGGGGCAACGAATGAGCAGTTCTTC
d_call: TRBD1
j_call: TRBJ2-1
v_call: TRBV19
clone_size: many

cdr3_aa: CASIEGGSGTEAFF
cdr3_nt: TGTGCCAGCATCGAGGGGGGGTCTGGCACTGAAGCTTTCTTT
d_call: -
j_call: TRBJ1-1
v_call: TRBV7-2
clone_size: many

cdr3_aa: CASTDRGRYEQFF
cdr3_nt: TGTGCCAGCACGGACAGGGGGAGGTATGAGCAGTTCTTC
d_call: TRBD1
j_call: TRBJ2-1
v_call: TRBV6-5
clone_size: many

cdr3_aa: CASSERTPVAAFF
cdr3_nt: TGTGCCAGCAGCGAACGTACCCCCGTGGCAGCTTTCTTT
d_call: -
j_call: TRBJ1-1
v_call: TRBV13
clone_size: many

cdr3_aa: CASSREGTDTQYF
cdr3_nt: TGTGCCAGCAGCCGGGAGGGCACAGATACGCAGTATTTT
d_call: TRBD2
j_call: TRBJ2-3
v_call: TRBV2
clone_size: many

cdr3_aa: CASSLAGGYGTEAFF
cdr3_nt: TGTGCCAGCAGCTTAGCAGGGGGGTATGGCACTGAAGCTTTCTTT
d_call: -
j_call: TRBJ1-1
v_call: TRBV7-2
clone_size: many

cdr3_aa: CASSQDRSATQYF
cdr3_nt: TGTGCCAGCAGCCAAGATCGGAGTGCTACGCAGTATTTT
d_call: -
j_call: TRBJ2-3
v_call: TRBV3-1
clone_size: many